The TCR beta chain under discussion was sequenced for a study of T cell responses to AZD1222 COVID-19 vaccine. Method: immunoSEQ multiplex PCR; TCRdb's copy keeps in-frame clones and lacks some. Here the sample spans about 99,000 clones, approximately 89% being singletons. Turning to this clone: The antigen is undetermined.

Study-wide results and limits: Clonal diversity may have been underestimated, and the donors were mostly white British, with more females than males.

The TCR was taken from an adult who received the AZD1222 COVID-19 vaccine. Here the sequenced sample was peripheral blood, taken 28 days after the second AZD1222 dose.

CDR3 sequence (DNA): TGTGCCACCAGCAGAGGCCGGGGACAGGGCCCAGATACGCAGTATTTT. It encodes CATSRGRGQGPDTQYF. The chain links TRBV15 to TRBJ2-3, with 9 positions matching TRBD1. Germline trimming cut 1 base from V and 4 bases from J; bases unmatched to any gene: 6. From germline, CDR1 is LNHNV and CDR2 YYDKDF (reference sequence). The CDR3 has 16 amino acids. The full variable domain, with the rest looked up from reference TRBV15 and TRBJ2-3, is DAMVIQNPRYQVTQFGKPVTLSCSQTLNHNVMYWYQQKSSQAPKLLFHYYDKDFNNEADTPDNFQSRRPNTSFCFLDIRSPGLGDTAMYLCATSRGRGQGPDTQYFGPGTRLTVL.